This T cell receptor (beta chain) was identified in a study of CD4 and CD8 cells across lung adenocarcinoma regions. TCRdb itself ran the PCR reads through MiXCR, one entry per CDR3 protein. This table has under 8,000 distinct CDR3 sequences, approximately 48% appearing once. The patients had localized lung adenocarcinoma, a non-small cell subtype. This TCR was sampled from a female donor with lung adenocarcinoma. The CD4 and CD8 labels of this study may be unreliable. The sequencing input was CD8+ T cells from the center of a lung tumor.

The CDR3 sequence is CAISSDRGDYEQFF. The CDR3 DNA follows: TGTGCCATCAGCTCAGACAGGGGGGACTACGAGCAGTTCTTC. The chain has TRBV10-3 and TRBJ2-1; TRBD1 matches 9 bases. Germline CDR1 reads ENHRY; CDR2 reads SYGVKD. Trimming cost V 6 bases and J 10 bases; bases outside gene matches: 10. The CDR3 length is 14 residues.